Here is one T cell receptor (beta chain) with its context. What it recognizes is unknown. People whose metastatic non-small-cell lung cancer was chemo-refractory got focal radiation along with CTLA-4 blockade by ipilimumab. The data originate from a study of radiotherapy plus CTLA-4 blockade in lung cancer. Study-wide background: The study recorded objective responses in about 18% of patients and disease control in approximately 29%.

Sequencing used immunoSEQ multiplex PCR; TCRdb keeps in-frame clones, though not all of them. The data hold over 50,000 clones, with around 85% observed a single time. The study, taken as a whole, reports: There was expansion of tumor-derived TCR clones in blood after radiotherapy plus ipilimumab. Interferon-beta, together with early blood T cell clone dynamics, reportedly best predicted response.

Here the sequenced sample was peripheral blood, taken from a patient treated with radiotherapy plus ipilimumab. The source is a human donor with non-small cell lung cancer who had a partial response to radiotherapy plus ipilimumab.

CDR3 nucleotide sequence: TGTGCCAGCAGCACTACTACAGGTACCAATCAGCCCCAGCATTTT. Amino acid sequence: CASSTTTGTNQPQHF. This chain uses TRBV6-5 with TRBJ1-5, with a weak D call TRBD1 (5 bases). Germline V gives CDR1 MNHEY, CDR2 SVGAGI. The CDR3 is 15 residues long. V was trimmed by 6 bases and J by 3 bases, leaving 15 bases between them.